One and the same sample provided the 14 T cell receptor beta chains below, sequenced in a study of blood T cell repertoires in COVID-19 (TCRdb year 2020). The library was built by means of the immunoSEQ multiplex PCR assay. TCRdb provides this immuneACCESS table in a form limited to in-frame rearrangements. Some clones are lacking; in checked studies, under half of them reflect an unresolved V gene, and why the rest are absent is not known. The sample table shows some 120,000 clones, and more than 70% are seen once. The top ten clonotypes cover about 3.3% of the sample. Sequenced input: peripheral blood. Receptors originate from an elderly woman with COVID-19, enrolled during active disease.

The chain is built from TRBV27 and TRBJ1-1, with TRBD1 matching 8 bases. V was pared by 3 bases and J by 7 bases, with 10 bases of the junction left unmatched. Germline V gives CDR1 MNHEY, CDR2 SMNVEV (reference sequence). The CDR3 is 15 amino acids. The DNA for the CDR3 is TGTGCCAGCAGTTTGAGGGACAGGCAAGCAGATGAAGCTTTCTTT. Translated: CASSLRDRQADEAFF.

The chain links TRBV28 to TRBJ1-6; TRBD1 aligns across 7 bases. The germline V gene has CDR1 MDHEN and CDR2 SYDVKM. The trim removed 2 bases at V and 5 bases at J, leaving 6 bases unmatched. CDR3 length: 16 amino acids. The DNA of the CDR3 is TGTGCCAGCAGTTTAATGGACAGGTCAAATAATTCACCCCTCCACTTT. This codes for CASSLMDRSNNSPLHF.

V usage is TRBV7-2 and J usage is TRBJ2-7; a weak D match, TRBD2 (6 bases). CDR3 length equals 14 residues. CDR1 is SGHTA, CDR2 FQGNSA, per germline. Trimming stripped 5 bases from V and 5 bases from J, with 16 bases between. For the CDR3, the DNA is TGTGCCAGCAGCCAAACGTCGGGGGTCCACGAGCAGTACTTC. Translation: CASSQTSGVHEQYF. Based on the CDR3 plus reference TRBV7-2 and TRBJ2-7, the full variable domain is GAGVSQSPSNKVTEKGKDVELRCDPISGHTALYWYRQSLGQGLEFLIYFQGNSAPDKSGLPSDRFSAERTGGSVSTLTIQRTQQEDSAVYLCASSQTSGVHEQYFGPGTRLTVT.

The sample holds a few counts of this clone. The chain carries TRBV9 and TRBJ1-1; D is unclear. V was trimmed by 6 bases and J by 0 bases, leaving 12 bases between them. The CDR3 is made up of 14 amino acids. Germline CDR1 is SGDLS and CDR2 is YYNGEE. CDR3 coding DNA: TGTGCCAGCAACGATCCAGGCATGAACACTGAAGCTTTCTTT. Its protein is CASNDPGMNTEAFF.

The chain joins TRBV5-6 to TRBJ2-5, with TRBD1 matching 10 bases. The trim removed 2 bases at V and 6 bases at J, leaving 7 bases unmatched. In germline, CDR1 is SGHDT, CDR2 YYEEEE. This CDR3 contains 15 residues. For the CDR3, the DNA is TGTGCCAGCAGCTTCGAGGGACAGGGGACTCAGACCCAGTACTTC. Protein sequence: CASSFEGQGTQTQYF.

The chain recombines TRBV18 with TRBJ2-7; no firm D call. V dropped 2 bases and J dropped 4 bases, with 12 bases sitting between them. Per the germline V gene, CDR1 is KGHSH and CDR2 is LQKENI. This CDR3 has 14 amino acids. This chain's CDR3 is CASSPGQTEYEQYF. In nucleotides, the CDR3 is TGTGCCAGCTCACCAGGCCAGACTGAATACGAGCAGTACTTC.

This clone was observed once. The chain recombines TRBV29-1 with TRBJ1-5; 8 nucleotides line up with TRBD1. The CDR3 has 13 amino acids. Germline CDR1 is SQVTM and CDR2 is ANQGSEA. V lost 7 bases and J lost 7; bases outside the gene matches: 9. The CDR3 sequence: CSARQGKGQPQHF. In DNA form, the CDR3 reads TGCAGCGCTAGACAGGGGAAAGGACAGCCCCAGCATTTT.

V usage is TRBV6-2 or TRBV6-3 and J usage is TRBJ1-2; a possible D gene is TRBD1 (6 bases). The CDR3 sequence is 13 residues long. In germline, CDR1 is MNHEY, CDR2 SVGEGT. V was shortened by 5 bases and J by 4 bases, with 11 bases between the two germline ends. The CDR3 DNA is TGTGCCAGCAGTGTCAGCAGGGGCTATGGCTACACCTTC. Amino acids: CASSVSRGYGYTF.

V is TRBV3-1 (or the pseudogene TRBV3-2) and J is TRBJ2-7; D is unclear. Deletions cut 1 base from V and 3 bases from J, with 10 bases between. Germline loops: CDR1 LGHDT, CDR2 YNNKEL (reference sequence). This CDR3 is 14 amino acids long. The CDR3 bases are TGTGCCAGCAGCCAAGCTCACCAGGTCTACGAGCAGTACTTC. Protein product: CASSQAHQVYEQYF.

V is TRBV6-4 and J is TRBJ2-3; TRBD2 agrees at 11 bases. Germline V gene data show CDR1 as MRHNA and CDR2 as SNTAGT. J was trimmed by 2 bases and V by 5 bases; bases with no gene match: 6. This CDR3 has 16 amino acids. The CDR3 loop reads CASSPLAGGYTDTQYF. The CDR3 DNA sequence: TGTGCCAGCAGTCCTCTAGCGGGGGGATACACAGATACGCAGTATTTT.

The chain carries TRBV28 and TRBJ1-1, with 7 bases aligning to TRBD1. CDR3 size: 14 residues. V gave up 5 bases and J gave up 1 base; unmatched junction bases: 4. Germline CDR1 reads MDHEN; CDR2 reads SYDVKM. The CDR3 DNA follows: TGTGCCAGCAGTACAAACAGGGGGAACACTGAAGCTTTCTTT. It yields the protein CASSTNRGNTEAFF.

This clone was picked up a small number of times. V is TRBV4-1 and J is TRBJ1-4; D may be TRBD1 (6 bases). This CDR3 has 15 amino acids. Germline V gives CDR1 MGHRA, CDR2 YSYEKL. The V end was cut by 0 bases, the J end by 4 bases, with 9 bases between. For the CDR3, the DNA is TGCGCCAGCAGCCAAGATCAGGGGCATAATGAAAAACTGTTTTTT. It translates to CASSQDQGHNEKLFF.

The chain joins TRBV27 to TRBJ1-1; D remains unclear. The V gene lost 5 bases and the J gene lost 2 bases, with 9 bases spanning the gap. Germline V gives CDR1 MNHEY, CDR2 SMNVEV (reference sequence). The CDR3 contains 13 residues. The DNA of the CDR3 is TGTGCCAGCAGTCGTCCACTTAACACTGAAGCTTTCTTT. Translated, it gives CASSRPLNTEAFF.

The sample holds many counts of this clone. This chain connects TRBV11-2 to TRBJ1-2; TRBD1 agrees at 8 bases. The V and J ends lost 4 bases and 1 base, in that order; junction bases with no gene match: 5. The V gene's germline CDR1 is SGHAT and CDR2 FQNNGV. The CDR3 loop spans 15 amino acids. As DNA, the CDR3 is TGTGCCAGCAGCTCACTCAGGGGGCGTAACTATGGCTACACCTTC. Encoded protein: CASSSLRGRNYGYTF.